Sequencing of this T cell receptor beta chain was carried out in a study of immune cell composition in non-small cell lung cancer. Sequenced by immunoSEQ multiplex PCR; TCRdb stores in-frame clones only, minus some. The table lists about 14,000 clones, 81% of them singletons. This clone was detected only once. Germline CDR1 and CDR2: SGHNT and YENEEA. The CDR3 is made up of 17 amino acids. V lost 1 base to trimming and J lost 5 bases; unmatched junction nucleotides: 6. The rearrangement uses TRBV11-3 and TRBJ2-7; 15 bases fit TRBD2. The sequenced material came from lung tumor tissue. The clonotype originates from a human donor with non-small cell lung cancer. In DNA, the CDR3 is TGTGCCAGCAGCTTAGTAGAAGGACTAGCGGGAGGGAACGAGCAGTACTTC. Amino acids: CASSLVEGLAGGNEQYF.